This T cell receptor (beta chain) was found in a study of blood T cells in healthy people across ages. The sample holds one count of this clonotype. Primed by a sample-barcoded 5' primer and a J-beta primer mix, a second PCR proceeded for 7 to 11 cycles. Via MiXCR, TCRdb re-called the 5' RACE reads, giving one row per CDR3 protein. The sample lists fewer than 950,000 distinct CDR3 sequences; about 55% were seen once. CDR1 and CDR2 from the germline V gene are SGHVS and FNYEAQ. The length of the CDR3 is 13 residues. V shed 5 bases and J shed 2 bases, with 9 bases lying between them. Sequences were obtained from blood. This sequence joins TRBV7-6 and TRBJ1-1; D is unclear. This TCR was sampled from an elderly man in good health. This chain's CDR3 is CASSMTPNTEAFF. The CDR3 bases are TGTGCCAGCAGCATGACACCTAACACTGAAGCTTTCTTT.